This T cell receptor beta chain was identified during a study of T cell changes during pregnancy in multiple sclerosis. Generated by immunoSEQ multiplex PCR, the TCRdb table keeps only in-frame clones and is missing some. The repertoire includes around 40,000 clones, over 90% of them detected once, and roughly 0.39% sits in the top ten. The germline V gene encodes CDR1 MNHNS and CDR2 SASEGT. V was pared by 2 bases and J by 7 bases, with 12 bases between. The CDR3 contains 14 residues. The clonotype originates from a female donor with multiple sclerosis, enrolled in a pregnancy study. The material sequenced was CD4+ T cells from peripheral blood mononuclear cells, taken in the second trimester of pregnancy. V is TRBV6-1 and J is TRBJ1-5; no firm D call. The CDR3 sequence: CASSEPQDWQPQHF. As DNA, the CDR3 is TGTGCCAGCAGTGAACCTCAGGACTGGCAGCCCCAGCATTTT.